The clone carrying this TCR beta chain was counted only a few times. The data were taken from a study of blood T cell repertoires in COVID-19. In the study overall: Samples representing acute and convalescent COVID-19 were sourced from the United States, Italy and Spain. Sample material is recorded as cDNA or gDNA derived from T cells, B-cell-depleted T cells, or PBMCs.

Methods used by the authors: Estimation of nucleated cell counts relied on the amplification of reference gene primers. This table comes from immunoSEQ multiplex PCR, and its TCRdb copy is limited to in-frame clones, with some not included. V, J and clone size were drawn from that table, and D and trimming were deduced from the DNA. The sample carries 20,000 to 30,000 clones, approximately 92% recorded once. V was cut by 6 bases and J by 7 bases, with 19 bases left in between. This CDR3 contains 15 residues. CDR1 is SGHVS, CDR2 FQNEAQ, per germline. The receptor was isolated from a human donor in a cohort sampled during active COVID-19. The V gene is TRBV7-8, the J gene TRBJ1-5, with D perhaps TRBD1 (5 bases). The sequencing input was peripheral blood. CDR3 amino acids: CASSPSRVVGQPQHF. The CDR3, as DNA: TGTGCCAGCAGTCCGTCCAGGGTCGTGGGCCAGCCCCAGCATTTT.